Shown below are 27 T cell receptor beta chains from a single sample sequenced in a study of identical twins. TCRdb recomputed calls from the 5' RACE reads with MiXCR, one row per CDR3 protein. This sample has roughly 220,000 distinct CDR3 sequences, with 6.5% found just once. These data were likewise used in another study, on T cells expressing NK-cell markers.

Sequenced material: CD8+ T cells sorted from blood. The receptors were gathered from a woman between 18 and 30 years old in good health.

The table lists this clonotype with a few counts. This rearrangement joins TRBV10-1 to TRBJ2-1, with 10 bases identical to TRBD2. CDR1 WNHNN and CDR2 SYGVQD come from the germline V gene (reference sequence). The CDR3 extends over 16 amino acids. V shed 0 bases, J shed 7 bases, and the junction held 6 bases outside the gene matches. The CDR3 protein is CASSESGSSGRNEQFF. CDR3 coding DNA: TGCGCCAGCAGTGAGTCGGGCTCTAGCGGGAGAAATGAGCAGTTCTTC.

This clonotype showed up many times. The CDR3 spells CASSYIRDEQYF. In DNA, the CDR3 is TGTGCCAGCAGTTACATCCGGGACGAGCAGTACTTC. This chain joins TRBV6-2 or TRBV6-3 and TRBJ2-7, with D unclear. The CDR3 contains 12 residues. Trimming removed 2 bases from V and 5 bases from J, with 7 bases in between. Per germline, CDR1 MNHEY and CDR2 SVGEGT.

This chain uses TRBV4-3 with TRBJ2-7; possible D gene TRBD2, 5 bases. This CDR3 is built from 15 residues. The ends were cut back, 4 bases at V and 2 bases at J, with 15 bases in the middle. Germline V lookup: CDR1 LGHNA, CDR2 YSLEER. The CDR3 DNA follows: TGCGCCAGCAGCCCTGAGGGAGCGTACCCCTACGAGCAGTACTTC. Translating gives CASSPEGAYPYEQYF.

This rearrangement joins TRBV20-1 to TRBJ2-5, with a possible D match to TRBD1 (6 bases). V gave up 7 bases and J gave up 2 bases, with 17 bases separating them. The CDR3 sequence is 14 residues long. Looked up from germline, CDR1 is DFQATT and CDR2 is SNEGSKA (reference sequence). DNA for the CDR3: TGCAGTGGTACTCCCCGGGACAAGCAAGAGACCCAGTACTTC. As protein: CSGTPRDKQETQYF.

This clonotype was counted many times. The V gene is TRBV6-4, the J gene TRBJ2-3, with TRBD2 matching 8 bases. Germline CDR1 is MRHNA and CDR2 is SNTAGT. The V segment lost 3 bases and the J segment 3 bases; nucleotides outside the gene matches: 2. The CDR3 spans 14 residues. In DNA, the CDR3 is TGTGCCAGCAGTGAGACGGGAGGGACAGATACGCAGTATTTT. Its translation: CASSETGGTDTQYF.

The chain couples TRBV12-5 to TRBJ2-7; the D is unclear. This CDR3 region has 17 residues. V gave up 1 base and J gave up 1 base, with 17 bases separating them. CDR1 is LGHNT, CDR2 FRNRAP, per germline. The CDR3 sequence is CASGLAVTSRASYEQYF. The DNA of the CDR3 is TGTGCTAGTGGTTTGGCCGTTACATCTAGGGCTTCCTACGAGCAGTACTTC.

This clonotype was recorded many times. The CDR3 sequence: CSVEVQNSYEQYF. CDR3 bases: TGCAGCGTTGAAGTACAGAACTCCTACGAGCAGTACTTC. The rearrangement joins TRBV29-1 to TRBJ2-7, with unresolved D. Germline V gene data show CDR1 as SQVTM and CDR2 as ANQGSEA. V shed 1 base and J shed 0 bases, with 7 bases lying between them. The CDR3 is 13 residues long.

The gene calls are TRBV29-1 and TRBJ2-1; the D call may be TRBD1 or TRBD2 (6 bases each). Between the trimmed V and J ends, which lost 6 bases and 9 bases, there was a span of 9 bases. The germline V gene encodes CDR1 SQVTM and CDR2 ANQGSEA. The CDR3 consists of 10 residues. In DNA form, the CDR3 reads TGCAGCGTCAGGGGAGGTGAGCAGTTCTTC. The encoded protein is CSVRGGEQFF.

This clonotype has only a few counts. The CDR3 DNA is TGTGCCAGCAGTTCCTCATGGGAGGCTTTCTTT. The encoded protein is CASSSSWEAFF. The chain is built from TRBV27 and TRBJ1-1; D gene uncertain. The CDR3 has 11 residues. CDR1 is MNHEY, CDR2 SMNVEV, per germline (reference sequence). With 4 bases removed from V and 11 bases from J, the gap between germline ends came to 11 bases.

This clonotype was found a few times. The chain joins TRBV3-1 to TRBJ1-4, with no clear D. Germline assignment: CDR1 LGHDT and CDR2 YNNKEL (reference sequence). This CDR3 spans 16 amino acids. V lost 1 base and J 3 bases, leaving 12 bases between the germline ends. CDR3 region: CASSQGVRFANEKLFF. DNA for the CDR3: TGTGCCAGCAGCCAAGGAGTCCGTTTTGCTAATGAAAAACTGTTTTTT.

The CDR3 coding sequence is TGTGCCAGCAGCTCCATGTGGCAGGCCCTAAAAAACAATGAGCAGTTCTTC. Amino acid sequence: CASSSMWQALKNNEQFF. The chain employs TRBV7-9 and TRBJ2-1; no reliable D call. The CDR3 has 17 residues. V was cut by 4 bases and J by 5 bases, with 21 bases left in between. Germline V gene data show CDR1 as SEHNR and CDR2 as FQNEAQ (reference sequence).

This clonotype was counted only a few times. The chain is built from TRBV7-9 and TRBJ2-2; possible D gene TRBD2, 5 bases. This CDR3 contains 15 residues. Germline V gene data show CDR1 as SEHNR and CDR2 as FQNEAQ (reference sequence). The V gene lost 0 bases and the J gene lost 0 bases, with 5 bases spanning the gap. Written as DNA, the CDR3 is TGTGCCAGCAGCTTAGCGGGAGCGAACACCGGGGAGCTGTTTTTT. Encoded protein: CASSLAGANTGELFF.

The rearrangement joins TRBV3-1 to TRBJ2-3, with TRBD2 as a possible D gene (6 bases). This CDR3 contains 15 residues. The V gene's germline CDR1 is LGHDT and CDR2 YNNKEL (reference sequence). Trimming pared 0 bases from V and 2 bases from J, leaving 9 bases between. The CDR3 nucleotides read TGTGCCAGCAGCCAAGAGCGGGGCCCCACAGATACGCAGTATTTT. It specifies CASSQERGPTDTQYF.

This clonotype has at least ten counts. This CDR3 is CATSTGQGTNEQFF. The CDR3 bases are TGTGCCACCAGTACGGGACAGGGTACTAATGAGCAGTTCTTC. V and J are TRBV15 and TRBJ2-1; 9 nucleotides line up with TRBD1. From germline, CDR1 is LNHNV and CDR2 YYDKDF (reference sequence). V lost 6 bases, J lost 7 bases, and 7 bases stayed unmatched. The CDR3 spans 14 residues.

The table lists this clonotype with a few counts. The gene calls are TRBV27 and TRBJ2-2; perhaps TRBD2 as D (5 bases). V dropped 8 bases and J dropped 5 bases, with 12 bases sitting between them. The CDR3 has 13 residues. From germline, CDR1 is MNHEY and CDR2 SMNVEV (reference sequence). The CDR3 coding sequence is TGTGCCAGCGGCCCGGGATCAACCGGGGAGCTGTTTTTT. Encoded protein: CASGPGSTGELFF.

The rearrangement joins TRBV2 to TRBJ2-5; tentative D call: TRBD2 (6 bases). The CDR3 is 13 amino acids. V was cut by 5 bases and J by 4 bases, with 11 bases left in between. CDR1 and CDR2 (germline): SNHLY, FYNNEI. CDR3 sequence (DNA): TGTGCCAGCAGTCCGGGGGTGATAGAGACCCAGTACTTC. This translates into CASSPGVIETQYF.

This clonotype has only a few counts. The V call is TRBV7-2, the J call TRBJ1-4; tentatively, D is TRBD1 (5 bases). Germline V gene sequence: CDR1 SGHTA, CDR2 FQGNSA. The V and J ends lost 5 bases and 4 bases respectively, with 14 bases between them. The CDR3 is 15 residues long. CDR3 sequence (DNA): TGTGCCAGCAGCCCCCTGGGGGGTGATAATGAAAAACTGTTTTTT. Amino acid sequence: CASSPLGGDNEKLFF.

This clonotype has a handful of counts. The rearrangement uses TRBV2 and TRBJ2-7; D gene unclear. Germline-derived CDR1 and CDR2 are SNHLY and FYNNEI. CDR3 length: 13 residues. The V and J ends lost 3 bases and 0 bases respectively, with 6 bases between them. Here the CDR3 DNA reads TGTGCCAGCAGTGAGGACGGCTCCTACGAGCAGTACTTC. Translated, it gives CASSEDGSYEQYF.

The chain links TRBV7-2 to TRBJ1-6; no firm D call. CDR1 SGHTA and CDR2 FQGNSA come from the germline V gene. Trimming pared 5 bases from V and 8 bases from J, leaving 10 bases between. The CDR3 runs to 13 residues. The CDR3 DNA reads TGTGCCAGCAGCCTCAGAACGGATTCACCCCTCCACTTT. Protein sequence: CASSLRTDSPLHF.

The chain couples TRBV18 to TRBJ2-2; 7 bases line up with TRBD2. The V gene's germline CDR1 is KGHSH and CDR2 LQKENI. The J segment lost 1 base and the V segment lost 5 bases, leaving 7 bases of the junction unmatched. CDR3 length equals 16 residues. The CDR3 region is CASSSLAVENTGELFF. In nucleotides, the CDR3 is TGTGCCAGCTCATCCCTAGCGGTAGAGAACACCGGGGAGCTGTTTTTT. The full variable domain, completed using reference TRBV18 and TRBJ2-2, is NAGVMQNPRHLVRRRGQEARLRCSPMKGHSHVYWYRQLPEEGLKFMVYLQKENIIDESGMPKERFSAEFPKEGPSILRIQQVVRGDSAAYFCASSSLAVENTGELFFGEGSRLTVL.

V and J are TRBV20-1 and TRBJ2-1; perhaps TRBD2 as D (6 bases). Germline CDR1 reads DFQATT; CDR2 reads SNEGSKA (reference sequence). This CDR3 is 14 amino acids long. V shed 1 base and J shed 10 bases, with 17 bases lying between them. CDR3 coding DNA: TGCAGTGCTAGAGCGGGGGAAGGTTACAGCGAGCAGTTCTTC. Its translation is CSARAGEGYSEQFF.

The chain employs TRBV10-3 and TRBJ1-3; a possible D gene is TRBD1 (6 bases). Germline V gene sequence: CDR1 ENHRY, CDR2 SYGVKD. The CDR3 loop spans 15 amino acids. Trimming cost V 0 bases and J 2 bases, with 8 bases left between them. The DNA for the CDR3 is TGTGCCATCAGTGAGTCCCCAGGGGCTGGAAACACCATATATTTT. Translated, it gives CAISESPGAGNTIYF.

This clonotype was counted ten times or more. The chain is built from TRBV7-9 and TRBJ2-1; the D is unclear. Germline CDR1 is SEHNR and CDR2 is FQNEAQ (reference sequence). This CDR3 has 16 amino acids. V was cut by 1 base and J by 0 bases, with 10 bases left in between. CDR3 nucleotides: TGTGCCAGCAGCTTAGACACCCCCAACTCCTACAATGAGCAGTTCTTC. Protein: CASSLDTPNSYNEQFF.

This clonotype has just a few counts. The chain employs TRBV27 and TRBJ1-2; TRBD1 might be the D (5 bases). CDR3 length: 15 amino acids. Trimming left V 4 bases short and J 1 base short, with 13 bases between. The germline gives CDR1 MNHEY, CDR2 SMNVEV (reference sequence). The CDR3 sequence is CASSWSRGGNYGYTF. The CDR3 nucleotides are TGTGCCAGCAGTTGGTCAAGGGGCGGTAACTATGGCTACACCTTC.

V usage is TRBV9 and J usage is TRBJ2-5, with D tentatively TRBD2 (7 bases). The germline V gene encodes CDR1 SGDLS and CDR2 YYNGEE. The CDR3 sequence is 15 residues long. V was trimmed by 5 bases and J by 0 bases, leaving 14 bases between them. This CDR3 reads CASRRGAWDQETQYF. The CDR3 DNA reads TGTGCCAGCAGACGGGGGGCGTGGGACCAAGAGACCCAGTACTTC.

About this clonotype itself: At one end the junction does not follow the germline gene, possibly because of a read error. V and J are TRBV7-6 and TRBJ2-7, with 14 bases matching TRBD2. The V gene's germline CDR1 is SGHVS and CDR2 FNYEAQ. The CDR3 is made up of 14 amino acids. The CDR3 loop reads CASSLETSGRGLNF. CDR3 DNA sequence: TGTGCCAGCAGCTTAGAGACTAGCGGGAGGGGACTAAACTTC.

This clonotype was observed many times. This chain joins TRBV29-1 and TRBJ2-7; D tentatively fits TRBD1 or TRBD2 (5 bases each). The germline CDR1 and CDR2 sequences are SQVTM and ANQGSEA. Trimming removed 2 bases at V and 1 base at J, with 15 bases between. The CDR3 contains 15 residues. The CDR3 reads CSVELVRDRSYEQYF. The CDR3 bases are TGCAGCGTTGAATTGGTTAGGGACCGTTCCTACGAGCAGTACTTC.